A selection of T cell receptor beta chains follows, all from one sample in a study of blood T cell repertoires in COVID-19. Repertoires were generated with immunoSEQ multiplex PCR, while TCRdb's copy carries only in-frame clones and drops some. The sample contains more than 95,000 clones, 85% to 90% of which appear only once. The specimen sequenced was peripheral blood. The receptors were sampled from a human donor in a cohort sampled during active COVID-19. CDR3s include the opening cysteine and the closing phenylalanine or tryptophan. Fields, in order: CDR3 DNA, CDR3 protein, J gene, D gene, V gene, CDR3 length. D genes are given only for firm matches.

DNA: TGTGCCTGGAGTGTATTAGGGGGACAGGGCAATCAGCCCCAGCATTTT
CDR3: CAWSVLGGQGNQPQHF
J: TRBJ1-5
D: TRBD1
V: TRBV30
length: 16

DNA: TGTGCCAGCAGTGAACTCAGGGTTGGCTACACCTTC
CDR3: CASSELRVGYTF
J: TRBJ1-2
D: -
V: TRBV6-1
length: 12

DNA: TGTGCCAGCAGCTTAAGCCCACAAGAGACCCAGTACTTC
CDR3: CASSLSPQETQYF
J: TRBJ2-5
D: -
V: TRBV7-9
length: 13

DNA: TGTGCTAGCAGCAAGACTAGCGGGGGGCACGGGGAGCTGTTTTTT
CDR3: CASSKTSGGHGELFF
J: TRBJ2-2
D: TRBD2
V: TRBV7-7
length: 15

DNA: TGCAGTGCTGGCCAGCCCCAGCATTTT
CDR3: CSAGQPQHF
J: TRBJ1-5
D: -
V: TRBV20-1
length: 9

DNA: TGTGCCAGCAGCGTAGCACAGGGTTACAATGAGCAGTTCTTC
CDR3: CASSVAQGYNEQFF
J: TRBJ2-1
D: -
V: TRBV9
length: 14

DNA: TGTGCCTCAGGGGGAAATTATGGCTACACCTTC
CDR3: CASGGNYGYTF
J: TRBJ1-2
D: TRBD1
V: TRBV6-5
length: 11

DNA: TGTGCCAGCAGCCCCCGGGGGTTCTCGAATCAGCCCCAGCATTTT
CDR3: CASSPRGFSNQPQHF
J: TRBJ1-5
D: -
V: TRBV4-2
length: 15

DNA: TGTGCCAGCAGCCAATTTTTAGCGGAAATAAACTACGAGCAGTACTTC
CDR3: CASSQFLAEINYEQYF
J: TRBJ2-7
D: -
V: TRBV7-2
length: 16

DNA: TGTGCCACCCGGAGGACGGGAGGGGGAAGGACCGGGGAGCTGTTTTTT
CDR3: CATRRTGGGRTGELFF
J: TRBJ2-2
D: TRBD2
V: TRBV15
length: 16

DNA: TGTGCCACCAGCAGAGACCGTCTAGCGGGCAATGAGCAGTTCTTC
CDR3: CATSRDRLAGNEQFF
J: TRBJ2-1
D: TRBD2
V: TRBV15
length: 15

DNA: TGTGCCAGCAGCTTAGGACTAGCTCCCTCCTACGAGCAGTACTTC
CDR3: CASSLGLAPSYEQYF
J: TRBJ2-7
D: TRBD2
V: TRBV7-6
length: 15